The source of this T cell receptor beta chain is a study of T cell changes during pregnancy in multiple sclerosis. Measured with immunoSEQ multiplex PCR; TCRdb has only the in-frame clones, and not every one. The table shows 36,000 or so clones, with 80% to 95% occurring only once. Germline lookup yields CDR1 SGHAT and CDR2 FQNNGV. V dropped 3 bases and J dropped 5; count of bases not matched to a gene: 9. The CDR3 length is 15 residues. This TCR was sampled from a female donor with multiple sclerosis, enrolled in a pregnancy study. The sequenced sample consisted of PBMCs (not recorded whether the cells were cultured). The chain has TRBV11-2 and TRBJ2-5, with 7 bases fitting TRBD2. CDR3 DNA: TGTGCCAGCAGCTTTGAAGGCGGGAGAGGGGAGACCCAGTACTTC. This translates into CASSFEGGRGETQYF.